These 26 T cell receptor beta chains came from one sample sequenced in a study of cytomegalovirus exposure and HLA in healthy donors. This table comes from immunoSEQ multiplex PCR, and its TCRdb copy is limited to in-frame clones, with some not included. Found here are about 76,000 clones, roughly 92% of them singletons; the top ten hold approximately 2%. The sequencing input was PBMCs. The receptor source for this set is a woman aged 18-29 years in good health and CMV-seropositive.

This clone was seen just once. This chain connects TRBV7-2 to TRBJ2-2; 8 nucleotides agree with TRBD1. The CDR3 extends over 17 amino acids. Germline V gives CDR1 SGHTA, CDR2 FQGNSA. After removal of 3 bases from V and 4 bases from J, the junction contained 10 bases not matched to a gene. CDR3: CASSFPRDRSSTGELFF. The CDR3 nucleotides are TGTGCCAGCAGCTTCCCCCGGGACAGGTCCAGCACCGGGGAGCTGTTTTTT.

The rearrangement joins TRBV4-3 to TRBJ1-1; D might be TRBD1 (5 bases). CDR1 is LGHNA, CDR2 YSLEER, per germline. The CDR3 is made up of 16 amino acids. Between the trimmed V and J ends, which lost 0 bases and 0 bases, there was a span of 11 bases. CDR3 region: CASSQDRQGLNTEAFF. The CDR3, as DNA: TGCGCCAGCAGCCAAGATAGGCAGGGATTGAACACTGAAGCTTTCTTT.

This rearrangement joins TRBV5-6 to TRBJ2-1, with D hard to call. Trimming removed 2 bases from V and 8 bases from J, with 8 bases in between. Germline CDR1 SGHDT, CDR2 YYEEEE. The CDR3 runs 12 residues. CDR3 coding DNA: TGTGCCAGCAGCTTTTCCGGAGATGAGCAGTTCTTC. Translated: CASSFSGDEQFF.

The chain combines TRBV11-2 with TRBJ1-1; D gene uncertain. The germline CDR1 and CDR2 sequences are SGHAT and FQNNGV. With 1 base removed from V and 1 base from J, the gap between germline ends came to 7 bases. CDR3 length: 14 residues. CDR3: CASSLVSANTEAFF. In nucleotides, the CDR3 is TGTGCCAGCAGCTTAGTGAGCGCGAACACTGAAGCTTTCTTT.

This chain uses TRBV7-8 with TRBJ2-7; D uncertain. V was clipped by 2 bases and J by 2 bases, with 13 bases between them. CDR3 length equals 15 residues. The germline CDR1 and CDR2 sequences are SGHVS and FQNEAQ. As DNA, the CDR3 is TGTGCCAGCAGCTTATTTCGGGTAGTTCCCTACGAGCAGTACTTC. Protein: CASSLFRVVPYEQYF.

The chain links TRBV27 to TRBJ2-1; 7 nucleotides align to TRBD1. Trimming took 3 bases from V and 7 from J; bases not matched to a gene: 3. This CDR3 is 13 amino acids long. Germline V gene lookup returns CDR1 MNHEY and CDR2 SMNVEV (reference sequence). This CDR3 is CASSFKGQNEQFF. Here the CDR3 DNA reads TGTGCCAGCAGTTTTAAGGGACAGAATGAGCAGTTCTTC.

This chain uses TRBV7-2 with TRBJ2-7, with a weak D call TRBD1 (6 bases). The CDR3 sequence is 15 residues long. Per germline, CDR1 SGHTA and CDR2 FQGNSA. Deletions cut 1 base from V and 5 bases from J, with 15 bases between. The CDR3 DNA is TGTGCCAGCAGCTTAGAATTTGGGGGCTGGAACGAGCAGTACTTC. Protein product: CASSLEFGGWNEQYF.

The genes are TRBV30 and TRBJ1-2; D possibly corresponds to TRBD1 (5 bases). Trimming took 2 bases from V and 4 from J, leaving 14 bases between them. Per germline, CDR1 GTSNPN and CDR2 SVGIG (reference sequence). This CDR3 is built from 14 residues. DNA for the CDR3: TGTGCCTGGAGTTTGGGCAGGGCTGGCTATGGCTACACCTTC. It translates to CAWSLGRAGYGYTF.

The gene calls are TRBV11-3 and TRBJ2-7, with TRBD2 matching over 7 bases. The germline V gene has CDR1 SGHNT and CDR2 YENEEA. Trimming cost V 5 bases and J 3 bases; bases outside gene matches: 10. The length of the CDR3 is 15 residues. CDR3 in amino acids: CASSPEAREGYEQYF. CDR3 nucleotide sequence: TGTGCCAGCAGCCCCGAGGCTAGGGAGGGCTACGAGCAGTACTTC.

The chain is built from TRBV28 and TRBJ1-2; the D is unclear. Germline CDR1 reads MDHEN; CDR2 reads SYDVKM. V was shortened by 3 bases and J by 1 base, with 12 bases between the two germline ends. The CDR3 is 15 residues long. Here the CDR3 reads CASSLPRSGNYGYTF. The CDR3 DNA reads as TGTGCCAGCAGTTTGCCCCGGTCGGGTAACTATGGCTACACCTTC.

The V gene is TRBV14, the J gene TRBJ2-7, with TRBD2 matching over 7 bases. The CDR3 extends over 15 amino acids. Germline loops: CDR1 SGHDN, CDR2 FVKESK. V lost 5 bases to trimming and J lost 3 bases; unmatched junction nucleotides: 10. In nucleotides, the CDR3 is TGTGCCAGCAGCTCGGGCACAGCGGGGCTCTACGAGCAGTACTTC. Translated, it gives CASSSGTAGLYEQYF.

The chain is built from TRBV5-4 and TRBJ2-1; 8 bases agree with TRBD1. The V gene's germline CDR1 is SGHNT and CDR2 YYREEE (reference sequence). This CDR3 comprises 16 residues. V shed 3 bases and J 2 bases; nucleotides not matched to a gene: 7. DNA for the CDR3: TGTGCCAGCAGCTCAAGATCGGGACAGGCCTACAATGAGCAGTTCTTC. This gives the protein CASSSRSGQAYNEQFF.

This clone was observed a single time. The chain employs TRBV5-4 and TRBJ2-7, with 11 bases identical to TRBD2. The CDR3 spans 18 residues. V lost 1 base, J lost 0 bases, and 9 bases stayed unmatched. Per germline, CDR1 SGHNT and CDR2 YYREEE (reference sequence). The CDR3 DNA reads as TGTGCCAGCAGCTTGTTCCTAGCGGGGGGCCTAAGCTCCTACGAGCAGTACTTC. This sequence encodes CASSLFLAGGLSSYEQYF.

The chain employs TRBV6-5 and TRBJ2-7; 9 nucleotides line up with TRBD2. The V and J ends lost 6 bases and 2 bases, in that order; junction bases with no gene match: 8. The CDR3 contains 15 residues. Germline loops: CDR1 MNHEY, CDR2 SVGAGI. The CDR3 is CASSQIAGAAYEQYF. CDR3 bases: TGTGCCAGCAGCCAGATAGCGGGAGCGGCCTACGAGCAGTACTTC.

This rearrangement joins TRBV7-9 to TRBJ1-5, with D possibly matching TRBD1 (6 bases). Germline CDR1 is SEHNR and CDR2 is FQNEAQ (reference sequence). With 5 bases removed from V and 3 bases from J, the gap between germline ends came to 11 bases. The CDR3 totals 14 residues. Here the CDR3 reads CASSPTGDNQPQHF. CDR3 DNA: TGTGCCAGCAGCCCGACAGGAGACAATCAGCCCCAGCATTTT.

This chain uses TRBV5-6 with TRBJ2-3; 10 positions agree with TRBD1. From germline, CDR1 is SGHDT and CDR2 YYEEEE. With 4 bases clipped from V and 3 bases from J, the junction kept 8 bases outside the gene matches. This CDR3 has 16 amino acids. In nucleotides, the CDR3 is TGTGCCAGCAGCCGACGACAGGGGGCCTGGACAGATACGCAGTATTTT. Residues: CASSRRQGAWTDTQYF.

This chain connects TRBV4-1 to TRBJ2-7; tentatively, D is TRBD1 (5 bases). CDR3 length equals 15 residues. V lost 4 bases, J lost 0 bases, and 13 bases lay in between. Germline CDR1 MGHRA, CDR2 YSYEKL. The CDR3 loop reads CASSPRAVSSYEQYF. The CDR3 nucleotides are TGCGCCAGCAGCCCCAGGGCCGTGAGCTCCTACGAGCAGTACTTC.

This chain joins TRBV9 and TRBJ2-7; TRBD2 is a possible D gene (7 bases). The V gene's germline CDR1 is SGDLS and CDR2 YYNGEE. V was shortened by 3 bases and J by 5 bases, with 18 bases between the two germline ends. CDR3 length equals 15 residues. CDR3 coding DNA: TGTGCCAGCAGCGAGGGAGGGGGGTATCTCGACGAGCAGTACTTC. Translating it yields CASSEGGGYLDEQYF.

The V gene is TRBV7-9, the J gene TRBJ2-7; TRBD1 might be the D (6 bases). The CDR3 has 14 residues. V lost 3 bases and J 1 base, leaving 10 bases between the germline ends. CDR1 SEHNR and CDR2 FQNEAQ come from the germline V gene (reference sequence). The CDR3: CASSFQTGSYEQYF. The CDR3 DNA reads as TGTGCCAGCAGCTTCCAGACAGGATCCTACGAGCAGTACTTC.

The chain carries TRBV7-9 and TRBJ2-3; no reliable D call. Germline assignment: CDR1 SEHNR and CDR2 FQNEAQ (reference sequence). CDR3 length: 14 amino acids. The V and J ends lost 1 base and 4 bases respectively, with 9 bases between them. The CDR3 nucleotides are TGTGCCAGCAGCTTAGGCCTAGAACCAGATACGCAGTATTTT. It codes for CASSLGLEPDTQYF.

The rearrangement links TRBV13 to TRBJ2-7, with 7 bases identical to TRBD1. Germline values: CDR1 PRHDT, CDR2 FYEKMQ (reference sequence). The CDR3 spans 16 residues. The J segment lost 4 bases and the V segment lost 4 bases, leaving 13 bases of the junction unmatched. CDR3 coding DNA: TGTGCCAGCAGCTCCAACCTAGACAGGGTAGGGTACGAGCAGTACTTC. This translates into CASSSNLDRVGYEQYF.

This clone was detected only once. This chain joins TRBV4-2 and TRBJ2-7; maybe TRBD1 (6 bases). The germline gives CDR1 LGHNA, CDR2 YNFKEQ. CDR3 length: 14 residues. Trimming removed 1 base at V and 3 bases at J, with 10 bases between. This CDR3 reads CASSQGQGYYEQYF. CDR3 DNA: TGTGCCAGCAGCCAAGGGCAGGGGTACTACGAGCAGTACTTC.

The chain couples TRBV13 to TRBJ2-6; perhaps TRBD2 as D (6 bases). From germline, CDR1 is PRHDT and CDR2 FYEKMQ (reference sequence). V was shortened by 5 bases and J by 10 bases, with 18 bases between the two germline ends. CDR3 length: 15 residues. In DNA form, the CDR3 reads TGTGCCAGCAGCCAGGAGGGCACCCAGGGTAACGTCCTGACTTTC. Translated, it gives CASSQEGTQGNVLTF.

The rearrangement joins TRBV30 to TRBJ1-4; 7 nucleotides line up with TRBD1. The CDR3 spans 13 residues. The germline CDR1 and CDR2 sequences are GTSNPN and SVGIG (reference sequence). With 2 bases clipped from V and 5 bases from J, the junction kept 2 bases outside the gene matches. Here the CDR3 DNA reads TGTGCCTGGAGTACAGGGGAGAATGAAAAACTGTTTTTT. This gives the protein CAWSTGENEKLFF.

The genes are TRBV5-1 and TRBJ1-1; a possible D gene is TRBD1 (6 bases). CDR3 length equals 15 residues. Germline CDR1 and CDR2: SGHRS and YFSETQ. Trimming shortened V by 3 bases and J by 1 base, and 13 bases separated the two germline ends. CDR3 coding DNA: TGCGCCAGCAGCTCGCGGGAGGGGGGGAACACTGAAGCTTTCTTT. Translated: CASSSREGGNTEAFF.

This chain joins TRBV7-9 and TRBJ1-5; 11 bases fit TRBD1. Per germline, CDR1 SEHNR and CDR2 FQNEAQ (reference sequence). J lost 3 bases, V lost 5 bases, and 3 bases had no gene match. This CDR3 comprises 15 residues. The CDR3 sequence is CASSRTGGYNQPQHF. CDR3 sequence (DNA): TGTGCCAGCAGCCGGACAGGGGGCTACAATCAGCCCCAGCATTTT.